The 17 T cell receptor beta chains in this list originate from one sample, sequenced in a study of blood T cell repertoires in COVID-19. Clones were sequenced by immunoSEQ multiplex PCR, and TCRdb holds only the in-frame ones, with some missing. The sample records some 130,000 clones, roughly 80% being singletons. The specimen sequenced was peripheral blood. The receptor source for this set is a man aged 60-69 years who had recovered from COVID-19.

In its sample, this clone was seen a few times. The chain links TRBV2 to TRBJ1-4, with 7 bases that match TRBD1. CDR1 is SNHLY, CDR2 FYNNEI, per germline. The CDR3 spans 16 residues. V lost 5 bases, J lost 0 bases, and 6 bases stayed unmatched. The CDR3 DNA reads as TGTGCCAGCAGTCTACAGGGGCAAGCAACTAATGAAAAACTGTTTTTT. Translating it yields CASSLQGQATNEKLFF.

This clone was counted between two and nine times. The chain carries TRBV7-3 and TRBJ2-3; D may be TRBD1 (6 bases). The CDR3 extends over 14 amino acids. Germline CDR1 SGHTA, CDR2 FQGTGA. The V and J ends lost 5 bases and 2 bases respectively, with 11 bases between them. The chain's CDR3 is CASSAGDTTDTQYF. The CDR3 nucleotides are TGTGCCAGCAGCGCCGGGGACACCACAGATACGCAGTATTTT.

V is TRBV6-5 and J is TRBJ1-1; D unclear. Germline CDR1 and CDR2: MNHEY and SVGAGI. The V end lost 6 bases, the J end lost 1 base, and 6 bases lay between the germline ends. This CDR3 is built from 12 residues. The CDR3: CASSPGNTEAFF. Written as DNA, the CDR3 is TGTGCCAGCAGCCCAGGGAACACTGAAGCTTTCTTT.

The chain recombines TRBV6-2 or TRBV6-3 with TRBJ1-2, with TRBD1 identical over 8 bases. Germline values: CDR1 MNHEY, CDR2 SVGEGT. The V segment lost 4 bases and the J segment 3 bases; nucleotides outside the gene matches: 10. CDR3 length: 16 amino acids. The CDR3 sequence is CASSFNRDRRHYGYTF. The CDR3 nucleotides read TGTGCCAGCAGTTTCAACCGGGACAGGAGACACTATGGCTACACCTTC.

The chain links TRBV7-9 to TRBJ1-1; tentatively, D is TRBD1 (5 bases). In germline, CDR1 is SEHNR, CDR2 FQNEAQ (reference sequence). Trimming shortened V by 1 base and J by 3 bases, and 9 bases separated the two germline ends. The CDR3 has 14 residues. The CDR3 nucleotides are TGTGCCAGCAGCTTAGAAGGGGCCCACACTGAAGCTTTCTTT. It is translated as CASSLEGAHTEAFF.

The chain couples TRBV19 to TRBJ2-1; D might be TRBD2 (7 bases). V was shortened by 5 bases and J by 1 base, with 12 bases between the two germline ends. This CDR3 has 15 amino acids. CDR1 and CDR2 (germline): LNHDA, SQIVND (reference sequence). CDR3 nucleotide sequence: TGTGCCAGTAGTCCACGGGGGGCGTCCTACAATGAGCAGTTCTTC. This encodes CASSPRGASYNEQFF.

This clone was detected a few times. The rearrangement links TRBV7-8 to TRBJ2-1, with D maybe TRBD1 (9 bases). The V end lost 5 bases, the J end lost 3 bases, and 17 bases lay between the germline ends. The CDR3 covers 16 residues. The germline CDR1 and CDR2 sequences are SGHVS and FQNEAQ. The CDR3 region is CASSIGGGQGYNEQFF. The CDR3 region has the DNA TGTGCCAGCAGCATCGGGGGGGGACAGGGCTACAATGAGCAGTTCTTC. The variable domain in full, with the rest retrieved from reference TRBV7-8 and TRBJ2-1, is GAGVSQSPRYKVAKRGQDVALRCDPISGHVSLFWYQQALGQGPEFLTYFQNEAQLDKSGLPSDRFFAERPEGSVSTLKIQRTQQEDSAVYLCASSIGGGQGYNEQFFGPGTRLTVL.

The V call is TRBV3-1 (or the pseudogene TRBV3-2), the J call TRBJ1-1; D is unclear. Germline CDR1 is LGHDT and CDR2 is YNNKEL (reference sequence). V was shortened by 2 bases and J by 3 bases, with 10 bases between the two germline ends. CDR3 length: 14 amino acids. The CDR3 loop is CASSQSPTHTEAFF. CDR3 DNA sequence: TGTGCCAGCAGCCAATCCCCGACTCACACTGAAGCTTTCTTT.

This chain connects TRBV9 to TRBJ2-7; 11 nucleotides line up with TRBD2. CDR1 and CDR2 (germline): SGDLS, YYNGEE. CDR3 length: 15 residues. V shed 4 bases, J shed 7 bases, and the junction held 10 bases outside the gene matches. The CDR3 bases are TGTGCCAGCAGCCCCACCGGGACTAGCGGCTTAGAGCAGTACTTC. Translated: CASSPTGTSGLEQYF. Supplemented by reference TRBV9 and TRBJ2-7, the full variable domain reads DSGVTQTPKHLITATGQRVTLRCSPRSGDLSVYWYQQSLDQGLQFLIQYYNGEERAKGNILERFSAQQFPDLHSELNLSSLELGDSALYFCASSPTGTSGLEQYFGPGTRLTVT.

This clone was detected only a few times. This chain joins TRBV7-9 and TRBJ1-6; TRBD1 might be the D (5 bases). The CDR3 sequence is 15 residues long. Germline values: CDR1 SEHNR, CDR2 FQNEAQ (reference sequence). V was pared by 5 bases and J by 7 bases, with 15 bases between. The CDR3 spells CASSLGRGGNSPLHF. In DNA form, the CDR3 reads TGTGCCAGCAGCCTCGGAAGGGGAGGGAATTCACCCCTCCACTTT. Based on the CDR3 plus reference TRBV7-9 and TRBJ1-6, the full variable domain is DTGVSQNPRHKITKRGQNVTFRCDPISEHNRLYWYRQTLGQGPEFLTYFQNEAQLEKSRLLSDRFSAERPKGSFSTLEIQRTEQGDSAMYLCASSLGRGGNSPLHFGNGTRLTVT.

CDR3 DNA sequence: TGTGCCAGCTCACCAACGAGTCCGGGAGTCGGAACCGGGGAGCTGTTTTTT. Protein sequence: CASSPTSPGVGTGELFF. The chain uses TRBV18 and TRBJ2-2; tentative D call: TRBD2 (6 bases). Germline V gives CDR1 KGHSH, CDR2 LQKENI. The germline V and J ends were trimmed by 2 bases and 5 bases, with 18 bases remaining between them. The CDR3 has 17 amino acids.

V and J are TRBV29-1 and TRBJ2-1; 10 positions agree with TRBD2. Per the germline V gene, CDR1 is SQVTM and CDR2 is ANQGSEA. The CDR3 is made up of 11 amino acids. After removal of 7 bases from V and 9 bases from J, the junction contained 3 bases not matched to a gene. Here the CDR3 DNA reads TGCAGCGCCGCTAGCGGGAGTGAGCAGTTCTTC. Amino acids: CSAASGSEQFF.

The chain recombines TRBV19 with TRBJ1-5, with D possibly TRBD1 on 6 matching bases. The CDR3 is made up of 16 amino acids. Trimming pared 5 bases from V and 4 bases from J, leaving 18 bases between. Germline V gene data show CDR1 as LNHDA and CDR2 as SQIVND (reference sequence). CDR3 region: CASSSPPGALNQPQHF. In nucleotides, the CDR3 is TGTGCCAGTAGTTCCCCCCCAGGGGCCCTTAATCAGCCCCAGCATTTT.

The genes are TRBV7-2 and TRBJ1-5; D is uncertain. V was shortened by 1 base and J by 4 bases, with 5 bases between the two germline ends. The germline V gene has CDR1 SGHTA and CDR2 FQGNSA. The CDR3 length is 13 residues. The CDR3 DNA is TGTGCCAGCAGCTTAGAGCGGAATCAGCCCCAGCATTTT. Protein product: CASSLERNQPQHF.

CDR3: CASRMGQLVTEAFF. In DNA form, the CDR3 reads TGTGCCAGCAGAATGGGACAGCTAGTCACTGAAGCTTTCTTT. The J gene is TRBJ1-1, the V gene TRBV6-5; TRBD1 matches 7 bases. V lost 6 bases and J lost 4; bases outside the gene matches: 8. Germline values: CDR1 MNHEY, CDR2 SVGAGI. The CDR3 loop spans 14 amino acids.

The rearrangement links TRBV11-2 to TRBJ1-5; D is unresolved. The CDR3 sequence is 16 residues long. Trimming took 1 base from V and 0 from J, leaving 10 bases between them. Germline-derived CDR1 and CDR2 are SGHAT and FQNNGV. In DNA, the CDR3 is TGTGCCAGCAGCTTAGGCGGGCAGCCTAGCAATCAGCCCCAGCATTTT. It codes for CASSLGGQPSNQPQHF.

The chain links TRBV19 to TRBJ2-2; D is possibly TRBD1 (6 bases). The CDR3 is 15 amino acids. V was clipped by 1 base and J by 3 bases, with 9 bases between them. CDR1 is LNHDA and CDR2 is SQIVND in the germline V gene (reference sequence). In nucleotides, the CDR3 is TGTGCCAGTAGTATAGCGGCAGGGGACACCGGGGAGCTGTTTTTT. Amino acids: CASSIAAGDTGELFF.